The present TCR beta chain was sequenced within a study of cytomegalovirus exposure and HLA in healthy donors. This PCR relied on a set of 60 Vbeta primers and 13 Jbeta primers. Sequencing was performed with immunoSEQ multiplex PCR; in TCRdb, only in-frame clones are kept and a portion is missing. The sample consists of about 50,000 clones, roughly four fifths of them appearing once. With regard to this clone: Its cognate antigen is unknown.

With 1 base removed from V and 2 bases from J, the gap between germline ends came to 9 bases. The germline gives CDR1 SNHLY, CDR2 FYNNEI. The CDR3 contains 15 residues. Findings and limits, study-wide: When the data were analyzed later, several of the most significant clusters appeared to be linked to common viral pathogens.

Samples came from healthy bone marrow donors. The chain is built from TRBV2 and TRBJ2-1; no clear D. The sequenced sample was PBMCs. This TCR came from a boy between 10 and 17 years old in good health and CMV-seropositive. The DNA of the CDR3 is TGTGCCAGCAGTGAAGGCTTCCCAGCCTACAATGAGCAGTTCTTC. Amino acid sequence: CASSEGFPAYNEQFF.